This TCR beta chain is from a study of shared clonotypes between healthy human individuals. The CDR3 is 17 residues long. Germline lookup yields CDR1 LGHNA and CDR2 YNFKEQ. V was shortened by 0 bases and J by 0 bases, with 12 bases between the two germline ends. The table came from immunoSEQ multiplex PCR; TCRdb's copy has only in-frame clones and leaves some out. The table has approximately 650,000 clones, around 95% seen once; the top ten hold 0.11%. Terminally differentiated effector memory CD45RA+ cells were excluded by CCR7 positive selection of CD45RO-negative cells. The TCR sequence derives from a woman in her 30s in good health. The chain joins TRBV4-2 to TRBJ2-1, with D unresolved. Sequencing was performed on naive CD8+ T cells sorted from blood. CDR3 loop: CASSQDSGGSSYNEQFF. The DNA of the CDR3 is TGTGCCAGCAGCCAAGATTCAGGCGGTAGCTCCTACAATGAGCAGTTCTTC.